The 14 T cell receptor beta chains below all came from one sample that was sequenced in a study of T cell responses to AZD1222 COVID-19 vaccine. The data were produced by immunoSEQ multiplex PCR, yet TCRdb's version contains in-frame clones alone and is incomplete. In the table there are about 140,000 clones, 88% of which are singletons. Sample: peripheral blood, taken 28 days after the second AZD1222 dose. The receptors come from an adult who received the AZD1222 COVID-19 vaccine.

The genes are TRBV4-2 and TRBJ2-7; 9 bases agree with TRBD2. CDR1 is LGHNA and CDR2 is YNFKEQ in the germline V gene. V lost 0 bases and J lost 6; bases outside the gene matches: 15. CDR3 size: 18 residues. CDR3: CASSQEKVRGGWFSEQYF. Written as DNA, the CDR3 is TGTGCCAGCAGCCAAGAAAAGGTGCGGGGGGGCTGGTTTTCCGAGCAGTACTTC.

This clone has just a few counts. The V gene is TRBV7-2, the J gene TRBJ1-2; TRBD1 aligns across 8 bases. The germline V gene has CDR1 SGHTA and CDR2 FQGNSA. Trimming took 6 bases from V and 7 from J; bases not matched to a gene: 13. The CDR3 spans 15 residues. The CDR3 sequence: CASSFASGGAGGYTF. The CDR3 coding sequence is TGTGCCAGCAGTTTCGCGTCAGGGGGCGCGGGTGGCTACACCTTC.

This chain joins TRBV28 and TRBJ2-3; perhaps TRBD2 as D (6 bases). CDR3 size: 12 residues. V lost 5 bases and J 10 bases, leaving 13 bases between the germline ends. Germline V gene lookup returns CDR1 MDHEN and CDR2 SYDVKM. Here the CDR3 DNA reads TGTGCCAGCAGTCGTGACCGGGACTCGCAGTATTTT. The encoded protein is CASSRDRDSQYF.

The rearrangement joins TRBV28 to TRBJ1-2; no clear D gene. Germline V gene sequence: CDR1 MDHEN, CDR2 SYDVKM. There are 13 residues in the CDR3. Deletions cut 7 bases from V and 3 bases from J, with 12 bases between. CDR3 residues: CASTPLGYYGYTF. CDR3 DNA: TGTGCCAGCACCCCGTTGGGATACTATGGCTACACCTTC.

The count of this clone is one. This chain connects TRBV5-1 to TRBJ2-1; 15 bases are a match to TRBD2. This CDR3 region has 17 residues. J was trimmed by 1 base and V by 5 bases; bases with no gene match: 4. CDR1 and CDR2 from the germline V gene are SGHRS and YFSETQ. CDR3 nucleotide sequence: TGCGCCAGCAGGGAGGGACTAGCGGGAGGTTCCTACAATGAGCAGTTCTTC. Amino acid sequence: CASREGLAGGSYNEQFF.

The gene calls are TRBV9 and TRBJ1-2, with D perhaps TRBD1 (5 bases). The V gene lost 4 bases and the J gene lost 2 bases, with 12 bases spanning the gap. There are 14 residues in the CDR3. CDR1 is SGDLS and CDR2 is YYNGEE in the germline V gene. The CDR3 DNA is TGTGCCAGCAGCAACTCGGGACCGAACTATGGCTACACCTTC. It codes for CASSNSGPNYGYTF.

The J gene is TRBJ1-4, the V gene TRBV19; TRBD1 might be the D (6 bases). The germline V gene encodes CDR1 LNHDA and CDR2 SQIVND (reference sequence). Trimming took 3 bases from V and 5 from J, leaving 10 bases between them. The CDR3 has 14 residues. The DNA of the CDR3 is TGTGCCAGTAGTATTGACAGGAAGAATGAAAAACTGTTTTTT. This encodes CASSIDRKNEKLFF.

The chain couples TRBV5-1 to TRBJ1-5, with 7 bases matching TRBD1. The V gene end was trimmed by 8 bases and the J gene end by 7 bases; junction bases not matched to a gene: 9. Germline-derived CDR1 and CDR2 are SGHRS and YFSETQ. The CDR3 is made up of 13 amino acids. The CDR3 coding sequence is TGCGCCAGGACCGACAGGGTAGGGCAGCCCCAGCATTTT. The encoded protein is CARTDRVGQPQHF.

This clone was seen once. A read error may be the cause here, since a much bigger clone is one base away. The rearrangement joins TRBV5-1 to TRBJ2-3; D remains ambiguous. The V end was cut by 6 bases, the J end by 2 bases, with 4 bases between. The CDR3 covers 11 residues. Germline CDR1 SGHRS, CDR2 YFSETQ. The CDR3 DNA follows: TGCGCCAGCATCAACACAGATACGCAGTATTTT. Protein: CASINTDTQYF.

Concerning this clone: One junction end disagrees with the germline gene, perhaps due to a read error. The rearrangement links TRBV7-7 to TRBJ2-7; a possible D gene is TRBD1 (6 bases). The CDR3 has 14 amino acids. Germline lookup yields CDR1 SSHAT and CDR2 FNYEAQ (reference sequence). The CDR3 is CASSPRDNSYEQYF. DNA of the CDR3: TGTGCTAGCAGCCCCCGGGACAACTCCTACGAGCAGTACTTC.

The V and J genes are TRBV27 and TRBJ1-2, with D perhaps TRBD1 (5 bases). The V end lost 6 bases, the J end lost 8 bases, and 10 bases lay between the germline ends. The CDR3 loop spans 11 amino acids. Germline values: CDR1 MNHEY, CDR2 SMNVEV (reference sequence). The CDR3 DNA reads TGTGCCAGCAGGACCGGGGCGGGCTACACCTTC. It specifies CASRTGAGYTF.

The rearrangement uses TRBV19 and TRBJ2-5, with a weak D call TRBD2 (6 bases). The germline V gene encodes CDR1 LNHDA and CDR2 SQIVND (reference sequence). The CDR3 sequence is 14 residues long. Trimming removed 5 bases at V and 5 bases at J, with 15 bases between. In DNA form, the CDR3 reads TGTGCCAGTAGTGAAGGGTTTGGGAGGGAGACCCAGTACTTC. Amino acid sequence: CASSEGFGRETQYF.

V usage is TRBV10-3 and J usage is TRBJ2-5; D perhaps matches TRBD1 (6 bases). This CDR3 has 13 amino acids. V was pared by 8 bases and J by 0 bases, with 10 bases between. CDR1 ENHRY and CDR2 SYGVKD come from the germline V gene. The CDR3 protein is CAIGDTNQETQYF. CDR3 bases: TGTGCCATCGGGGACACCAACCAAGAGACCCAGTACTTC.

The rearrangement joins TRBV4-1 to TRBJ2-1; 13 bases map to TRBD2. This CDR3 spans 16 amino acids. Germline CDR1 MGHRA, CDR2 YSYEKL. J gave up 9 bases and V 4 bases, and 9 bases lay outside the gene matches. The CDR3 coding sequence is TGCGCCAGCAGCCCTAAAGGTACTAGCGGGAGGGTTGAGCAGTTCTTC. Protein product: CASSPKGTSGRVEQFF.